These T cell receptor beta chains were read from a single sample in a study of shared clonotypes between healthy human individuals. The protocol was immunoSEQ multiplex PCR, while the TCRdb copy is restricted to in-frame clones and leaves out a portion. The table has 1.5 million to 1.9 million clones, nearly 99% seen once. The sequenced sample was naive CD4+ T cells sorted from blood. These receptors all stem from a young man in good health. The CDR3 runs from the conserved cysteine through the conserved F or W. The D gene is left open where the match is weak. Where a row states a size, it is once, few, many or the class of an expanded clone; other rows omit it.

clone_size,j_call,v_call,d_call,cdr3_nt,cdr3_aa
once,TRBJ1-5,TRBV30,TRBD1,TGTGCCTGGACTTACCGGGACAGTAGAGCACGACAGCCCCAGCATTTT,CAWTYRDSRARQPQHF
.,TRBJ2-7,TRBV19,.,TGTGCCAGTAGTATAGACCCTACGTCGGTCGAGCAGTACTTC,CASSIDPTSVEQYF
.,TRBJ1-5,TRBV5-6,.,TGTGCCAGCAGCTTGTTGGGTCCCACGGGCAATCAGCCCCAGCATTTT,CASSLLGPTGNQPQHF
.,TRBJ1-5,TRBV19,.,TGTGCCAGTAAGAACTCTGGGTCCAGCCGAGGCAATCAGCCCCAGCATTTT,CASKNSGSSRGNQPQHF
once,TRBJ2-3,TRBV12-2,.,TGTGCAAGTCGCTTCGTTAGCTGCTGTTGGGGGAGCACAGATACGCAGTATTTT,CASRFVSCCWGSTDTQYF
.,TRBJ2-2,TRBV5-1,TRBD1,TGCGCCAGCAGCCCCGGGACAGGGGGCACCGGGGAGCTGTTTTTT,CASSPGTGGTGELFF
.,TRBJ2-1,TRBV4-1,.,TGCGCCAGCAGCCAAGAGGGTGGTCGAGGTGTCCGGAGTGAGCAGTTCTTC,CASSQEGGRGVRSEQFF
.,TRBJ1-2,TRBV7-9,TRBD1,TGTGCCAGCAGCGTCGACAGGGAGCTATTGAACTATGGCTACACCTTC,CASSVDRELLNYGYTF
.,TRBJ2-1,TRBV5-1,TRBD2,TGCGCCAGCAGCTTGGGGGAGGGCGGTGAGCAGTTCTTC,CASSLGEGGEQFF
few,TRBJ1-2,TRBV6-5,.,TGTGCCAGCAGTTACTCTGGCTATGGCTACACCTTC,CASSYSGYGYTF
.,TRBJ2-7,TRBV20-1,TRBD1,TGCAGTGCTCAAGACAGGGAAGAGCAGTACTTC,CSAQDREEQYF
.,TRBJ2-2,TRBV19,.,TGTGCCAGTAGGCTTCAGGGCGGACACACCGGGGAGCTGTTTTTT,CASRLQGGHTGELFF
once,TRBJ2-7,TRBV5-4,.,TGTGCCAGCAGCTTGGTGAAAGGGGAAGGCGAGCAGTACTTC,CASSLVKGEGEQYF
.,TRBJ2-7,TRBV2,TRBD1,TGTGCCAGCAGAGCGGGACAGGGTACCTACGAGCAGTACTTC,CASRAGQGTYEQYF
.,TRBJ2-1,TRBV4-1,TRBD2,TGCGCCAGCAGACCGGGACTAGCCAAATACAATGAGCAGTTCTTC,CASRPGLAKYNEQFF
.,TRBJ1-2,TRBV7-6,.,TGTGCCAGCAGCCAAGACATCCGAAATAACTATGGCTACACCTTC,CASSQDIRNNYGYTF
.,TRBJ2-1,TRBV18,.,TGTGCCAGCTCACCACCTAGCGGTTACAATGAGCAGTTCTTC,CASSPPSGYNEQFF
once,TRBJ1-2,TRBV7-9,.,TGTGCCAGCAGCCTCGTGGGGGGTGATGGCTACACCTTC,CASSLVGGDGYTF
.,TRBJ1-2,TRBV15,.,TGTGCCACCAGCGGCCAGCGAGCTAACTATGGCTACACCTTC,CATSGQRANYGYTF
.,TRBJ1-5,TRBV5-5,TRBD1,TGTGCCAGCAGCTTGGAACAAGGGGGCGTGAATCAGCCCCAGCATTTT,CASSLEQGGVNQPQHF
.,TRBJ2-2,TRBV5-1,.,TGCGCCAGCAGCTTGGGACAGCAAAACACCGGGGAGCTGTTTTTT,CASSLGQQNTGELFF
.,TRBJ2-1,TRBV7-9,TRBD2,TGTGCCAGCAGCCCTAGTAGCGTGACTAGCGGGAGGCTATACAATGAGCAGTTCTTC,CASSPSSVTSGRLYNEQFF
.,TRBJ2-1,TRBV28,TRBD2,TGTGCCAGCAGTTTCCCCGGAACCCCGGGACTAGAGCAGTTCTTC,CASSFPGTPGLEQFF
.,TRBJ2-5,TRBV18,TRBD2,TGTGCCAGCTCACCGGGACTAGCGGGACAAGAGACCCAGTACTTC,CASSPGLAGQETQYF
.,TRBJ2-6,TRBV18,.,TGTGCCAGCTCACCACCGGCATCTGGGGCCAACGTCCTGACTTTC,CASSPPASGANVLTF
.,TRBJ2-2,TRBV6-1,.,TGTGCCAGCAGTGAAAGAATAGGACCAATGGGGAAACCCGGGGAGCTGTTTTTT,CASSERIGPMGKPGELFF
.,TRBJ2-7,TRBV28,.,TGTGCCAGCAGTTTGACAGGCTACGAGCAGTACTTC,CASSLTGYEQYF
.,TRBJ1-2,TRBV28,.,TGTGCCAGCAGTTTAGGGGTGGGGGACGGCTACACCTTC,CASSLGVGDGYTF
.,TRBJ2-5,TRBV9,.,TGTGCCAGCAGCGTAATAGGGCAAGAGACCCAGTACTTC,CASSVIGQETQYF
.,TRBJ2-5,TRBV5-6,.,TGTGCCAGCAGCTTGCAGACTCAAGAGACCCAGTACTTC,CASSLQTQETQYF
.,TRBJ2-7,TRBV27,TRBD2,TGTGCCAGCAGTCTATACCCCACTAGCGTTTCCTCCTACGAGCAGTACTTC,CASSLYPTSVSSYEQYF
.,TRBJ2-4,TRBV7-9,.,TGTGCCAGCAGCTTAGACGGACTAGCCAAAAACATTCAGTACTTC,CASSLDGLAKNIQYF
.,TRBJ1-2,TRBV5-1,.,TGCGCCACCTCTATTTCAGGTAGTGATGGCTACACCTTC,CATSISGSDGYTF
.,TRBJ2-7,TRBV28,.,TGTGCCAGCAGTCCCACTGGGCGAAAAGCCTACGAGCAGTACTTC,CASSPTGRKAYEQYF
.,TRBJ2-1,TRBV2,.,TGTGCCAGCAGTGCCGGGACTGACTACAATGAGCAGTTCTTC,CASSAGTDYNEQFF
.,TRBJ2-5,TRBV9,TRBD2,TGTGCCAGCAGTATAGCGGGAGGGGAGACCCAGTACTTC,CASSIAGGETQYF
.,TRBJ2-2,TRBV6-6,.,TGTGCCAGCAGTTACTCGGTGGGGCGTGTCACCGGGGAGCTGTTTTTT,CASSYSVGRVTGELFF
.,TRBJ1-4,TRBV27,TRBD1,TGTGCCAGCCGCCTGGGACAGTTTAATGAAAAACTGTTTTTT,CASRLGQFNEKLFF
.,TRBJ2-1,TRBV28,TRBD2,TGTGCCAGCCCGCCGTCTAGCGGGAGGAACTACAATGAGCAGTTCTTC,CASPPSSGRNYNEQFF